Below, one T cell receptor beta chain is given with its context. Its target is not known. This specimen comes from a study of CD8 T cells in ankylosing spondylitis. V shed 4 bases and J shed 5 bases, with 15 bases lying between them. This CDR3 spans 15 amino acids. Germline values: CDR1 LNHDA, CDR2 SQIVND (reference sequence). Quantitative 5'-RACE with molecular barcodes generated TCR beta libraries. TCRdb processed the 5' RACE reads anew with MiXCR; each CDR3 protein has one entry. In the table there are about 250,000 distinct CDR3 sequences, approximately 20% of which are singletons. Study-wide points: Some of the motif variants had earlier been found in reactive arthritis patients' fluid and blood. Seemingly distinctive of ankylosing spondylitis blood was a TCR beta motif formed by eight highly homologous variants. Reportedly, significant enrichment of disease-linked clones occurred in matched ankylosing spondylitis synovial fluid.

V gene TRBV19 combines with J gene TRBJ2-1, with D maybe TRBD2 (5 bases). This receptor was identified in a male donor with ankylosing spondylitis or in good health (not recorded which). Specimen: blood, either unsorted or a sorted T cell fraction (not recorded which). CDR3 region: CASSTPEDGDNEQFF. The CDR3 DNA reads TGTGCCAGTAGTACGCCGGAGGACGGCGACAATGAGCAGTTCTTC.